This T cell receptor (beta chain) stems from a study of a mutant IDH1 vaccine in newly diagnosed glioma. Study at large: Former treatment meant radiotherapy, temozolomide, or both; the majority had gotten both.

V gave up 4 bases and J gave up 4 bases, with 12 bases separating them. Germline CDR1 and CDR2: MNHEY and SMNVEV (reference sequence). This CDR3 comprises 14 residues. The assay was immunoSEQ multiplex PCR, and TCRdb's table has in-frame clones only and misses some. The table lists roughly 71,000 clones, 80% to 90% of them singletons. The time point here: baseline, week 1 (first vaccination visit). The treatment is: pre-vaccination baseline after standard-of-care therapy. The rearrangement joins TRBV27 to TRBJ2-3; TRBD2 is a possible D gene (6 bases). Material: PBMCs, obtained from a glioma patient treated with radiotherapy, temozolomide or both. The sequence was collected from a man in his thirties or forties with glioma. The chain's CDR3 is CASSSAGRSDTQYF. For the CDR3, the DNA is TGTGCCAGCAGTTCGGCGGGGCGGTCAGATACGCAGTATTTT.